The 12 T cell receptor beta chains listed next were all sequenced from one sample in a study of shared clonotypes between healthy human individuals. The assay was immunoSEQ multiplex PCR, and TCRdb's table has in-frame clones only and misses some. This sample has some 980,000 clones, with over 75% found just once. Material: memory CD4+ T cells sorted from blood. The subset denotes: CD45RA-negative fraction. These receptors all stem from a young man in good health.

The J gene is TRBJ1-5, the V gene TRBV19, with D uncertain. V was clipped by 4 bases and J by 4 bases, with 8 bases between them. The CDR3 has 13 residues. Per germline, CDR1 LNHDA and CDR2 SQIVND (reference sequence). CDR3 in amino acids: CASSSRENQPQHF. The CDR3 DNA reads TGTGCCAGTAGTAGTCGGGAAAATCAGCCCCAGCATTTT.

The chain combines TRBV28 with TRBJ1-1, with TRBD1 matching 9 bases. Germline CDR1 reads MDHEN; CDR2 reads SYDVKM. J was trimmed by 2 bases and V by 7 bases; bases with no gene match: 11. The CDR3 sequence is 16 residues long. CDR3: CASNALDRGTNTEAFF. CDR3 nucleotides: TGTGCCAGCAACGCACTGGACAGGGGTACAAACACTGAAGCTTTCTTT.

CDR3 in amino acids: CASSSGLKGTQYF. CDR3 nucleotides: TGTGCCAGCAGCTCCGGACTTAAGGGTACGCAGTATTTT. The chain employs TRBV5-4 and TRBJ2-3; the D gene is possibly TRBD2 (5 bases). Between the trimmed V and J ends, which lost 3 bases and 8 bases, there was a span of 13 bases. Germline CDR1 is SGHNT and CDR2 is YYREEE (reference sequence). This CDR3 is built from 13 residues.

This clone was counted only a few times. CDR3 in DNA: TGTGCCAGTAGTATAGAGACCACCAAAAACATTCAGTACTTC. This encodes CASSIETTKNIQYF. The rearrangement joins TRBV19 to TRBJ2-4; D ambiguous. This CDR3 comprises 14 residues. V was shortened by 0 bases and J by 2 bases, with 5 bases between the two germline ends. The germline CDR1 and CDR2 sequences are LNHDA and SQIVND (reference sequence). Filled out from reference TRBV19 and TRBJ2-4, the complete variable domain reads DGGITQSPKYLFRKEGQNVTLSCEQNLNHDAMYWYRQDPGQGLRLIYYSQIVNDFQKGDIAEGYSVSREKKESFPLTVTSAQKNPTAFYLCASSIETTKNIQYFGAGTRLSVL.

To note about this clone: One end of the junction fails to match germline, which may point to a read error. The chain joins TRBV5-4 to TRBJ2-4, with D uncertain. Looked up from germline, CDR1 is SGHNT and CDR2 is YYREEE (reference sequence). The CDR3 sequence is 12 residues long. CDR3 DNA: TGTGCCAGCAGCGAAGGATTGGGTGGGCTAGACTTC. The encoded protein is CASSEGLGGLDF.

This chain connects TRBV2 to TRBJ2-7; D might be TRBD1 (5 bases). The germline CDR1 and CDR2 sequences are SNHLY and FYNNEI. Trimming shortened V by 6 bases and J by 3 bases, and 24 bases separated the two germline ends. This CDR3 is 17 amino acids long. CDR3 in amino acids: CASRFGQGFNSFYEQYF. DNA for the CDR3: TGTGCCAGCAGATTCGGGCAGGGTTTTAATTCGTTCTACGAGCAGTACTTC.

The rearrangement links TRBV23-1 to TRBJ2-2; a weak D match, TRBD1 (7 bases). TRBV23-1 is sorted into the ORF group, with uncertain function. The CDR3 runs 15 residues. Trimming took off 11 bases at V and 2 bases at J, with 18 bases between the two ends. CDR3 bases: TGCGCCCTCAGGGGGGCCAGGCCAAACACCGGGGAGCTGTTTTTT. Encoded protein: CALRGARPNTGELFF.

This clone was recorded only once. The chain combines TRBV7-2 with TRBJ2-7; D remains unclear. Germline V CDR1 and CDR2: SGHTA, FQGNSA. Trimming shortened V by 5 bases and J by 6 bases, and 17 bases separated the two germline ends. CDR3 length: 14 residues. The CDR3 DNA is TGTGCCAGCAGCCTCGGACCCCCAGCTGGCGAGCAGTACTTC. Encoded protein: CASSLGPPAGEQYF.

The genes are TRBV5-1 and TRBJ2-1, with a tentative D call TRBD2 (6 bases). With 0 bases removed from V and 4 bases from J, the gap between germline ends came to 14 bases. The CDR3 length is 16 residues. Per the germline V gene, CDR1 is SGHRS and CDR2 is YFSETQ. In DNA, the CDR3 is TGCGCCAGCAGCTTGGGCGGAGGGTGGACTTACAATGAGCAGTTCTTC. Protein sequence: CASSLGGGWTYNEQFF.

This chain links TRBV28 with TRBJ1-1; 8 nucleotides agree with TRBD1. The CDR3 is 15 amino acids. J was trimmed by 4 bases and V by 6 bases; bases with no gene match: 10. Germline V gene sequence: CDR1 MDHEN, CDR2 SYDVKM. The CDR3 reads CASSYLQGGGTEAFF. The CDR3 DNA sequence: TGTGCCAGCAGCTATTTACAGGGGGGAGGCACTGAAGCTTTCTTT.

This chain uses TRBV28 with TRBJ2-7; D is unclear. Germline assignment: CDR1 MDHEN and CDR2 SYDVKM. This CDR3 is 13 amino acids long. V gave up 6 bases and J gave up 6 bases, with 15 bases separating them. The CDR3 DNA reads as TGTGCCAGCAGCCTCGTGGAGCCCAGCGAGCAGTACTTC. Translating it yields CASSLVEPSEQYF. Looking up the rest from reference TRBV28 and TRBJ2-7 gives the full variable domain: DVKVTQSSRYLVKRTGEKVFLECVQDMDHENMFWYRQDPGLGLRLIYFSYDVKMKEKGDIPEGYSVSREKKERFSLILESASTNQTSMYLCASSLVEPSEQYFGPGTRLTVT.

This clone was detected only a few times. The V gene is TRBV7-9, the J gene TRBJ1-2; D might be TRBD1 (6 bases). This CDR3 comprises 14 residues. CDR1 and CDR2 (germline): SEHNR, FQNEAQ (reference sequence). The V end was cut by 3 bases, the J end by 7 bases, with 15 bases between. The CDR3 bases are TGTGCCAGCAGCTTGGGAACAGGGATGAGTGGCTACACCTTC. This translates into CASSLGTGMSGYTF.